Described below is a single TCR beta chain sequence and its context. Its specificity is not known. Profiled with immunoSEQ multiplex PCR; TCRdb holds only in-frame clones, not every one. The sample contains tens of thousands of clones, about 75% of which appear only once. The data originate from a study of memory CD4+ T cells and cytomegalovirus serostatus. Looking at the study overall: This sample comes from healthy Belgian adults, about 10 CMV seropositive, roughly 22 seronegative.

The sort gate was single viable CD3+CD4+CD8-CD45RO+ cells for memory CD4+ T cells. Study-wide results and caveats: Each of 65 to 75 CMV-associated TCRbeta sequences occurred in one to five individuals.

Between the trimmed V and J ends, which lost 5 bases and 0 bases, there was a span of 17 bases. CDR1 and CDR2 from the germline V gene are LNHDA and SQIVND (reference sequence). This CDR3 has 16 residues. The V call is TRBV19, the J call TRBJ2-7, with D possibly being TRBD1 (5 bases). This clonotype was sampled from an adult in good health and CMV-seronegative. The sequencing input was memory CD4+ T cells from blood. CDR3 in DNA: TGTGCCAGTAGTGGTCAGGGCGCCGTAGGCTCCTACGAGCAGTACTTC. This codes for CASSGQGAVGSYEQYF.